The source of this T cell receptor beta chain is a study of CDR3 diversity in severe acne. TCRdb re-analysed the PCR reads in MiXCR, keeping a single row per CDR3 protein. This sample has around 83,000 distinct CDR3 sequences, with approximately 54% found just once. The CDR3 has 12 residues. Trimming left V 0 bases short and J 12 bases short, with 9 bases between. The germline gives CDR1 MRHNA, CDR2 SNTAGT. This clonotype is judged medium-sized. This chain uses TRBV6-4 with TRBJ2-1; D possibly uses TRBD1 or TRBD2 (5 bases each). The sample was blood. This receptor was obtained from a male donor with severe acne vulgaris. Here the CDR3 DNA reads TGTGCCAGCAGTGACTCGGGGGAGAGGCAGTTCTTC. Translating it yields CASSDSGERQFF.